This T cell receptor beta chain was identified in a study of T-cell memory formation after mild COVID-19. Study in general: Largely donor-specific TCR clusters were found. The study, taken as a whole, reports: Pre-infection memory contained some responding clones, which suggested that cross-reactive memory had joined. Chiefly within CM and EM were the contracting CD4+ clones; CD8+ ones were within EMRA.

This clonotype was observed at least ten times. What it binds is not known. The V and J ends lost 7 bases and 2 bases, in that order; junction bases with no gene match: 9. Germline lookup yields CDR1 SGHRS and CDR2 YFSETQ. The CDR3 runs to 15 residues. Employing constant-segment primers, 5'RACE generated TCR alpha and TCR beta cDNA libraries bearing sample barcodes and UMIs. MiXCR, applied by TCRdb to the 5' RACE reads, yields one record per CDR3 protein. This sample yields under 300,000 distinct CDR3 sequences, of which 8% to 9% are seen a single time; about 20% belongs to the top ten. The J gene is TRBJ2-1, the V gene TRBV5-1; 7 bases are a match to TRBD2. The receptor comes from a man younger than 35 who had mild COVID-19 (a few samples of this study predate the infection). Cell type and time point are not known. Sequencing was carried out using PBMCs or a T cell subset sorted from them (not recorded which). The CDR3 coding sequence is TGCGCCAGCTCATCTGGGGGGGGTGCCTACAATGAGCAGTTCTTC. This translates into CASSSGGGAYNEQFF.